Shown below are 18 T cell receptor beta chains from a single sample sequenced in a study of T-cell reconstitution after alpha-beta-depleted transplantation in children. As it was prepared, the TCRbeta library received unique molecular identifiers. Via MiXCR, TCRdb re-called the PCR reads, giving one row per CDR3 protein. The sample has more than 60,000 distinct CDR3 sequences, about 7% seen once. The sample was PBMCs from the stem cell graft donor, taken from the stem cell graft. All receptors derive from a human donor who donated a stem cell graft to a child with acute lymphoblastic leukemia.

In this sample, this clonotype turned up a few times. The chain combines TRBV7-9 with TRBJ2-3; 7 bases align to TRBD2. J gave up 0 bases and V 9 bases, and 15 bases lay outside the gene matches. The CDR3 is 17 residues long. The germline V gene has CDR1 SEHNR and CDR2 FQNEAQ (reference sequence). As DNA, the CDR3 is TGTGCCAGGGGCCCTCCGCGGGGGAAAACTAGCACAGATACGCAGTATTTT. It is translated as CARGPPRGKTSTDTQYF.

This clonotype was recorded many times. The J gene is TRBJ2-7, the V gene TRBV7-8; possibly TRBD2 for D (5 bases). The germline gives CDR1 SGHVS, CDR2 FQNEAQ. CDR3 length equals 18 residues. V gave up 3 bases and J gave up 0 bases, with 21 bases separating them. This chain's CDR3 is CASSLPGPPAVSSYEQYF. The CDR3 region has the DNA TGTGCCAGCAGCTTGCCGGGCCCCCCAGCGGTAAGCTCCTACGAGCAGTACTTC. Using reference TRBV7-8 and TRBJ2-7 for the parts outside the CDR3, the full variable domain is GAGVSQSPRYKVAKRGQDVALRCDPISGHVSLFWYQQALGQGPEFLTYFQNEAQLDKSGLPSDRFFAERPEGSVSTLKIQRTQQEDSAVYLCASSLPGPPAVSSYEQYFGPGTRLTVT.

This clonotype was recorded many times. As DNA, the CDR3 is TGTGCCAGCAGTTTAGGGGACAGGACGAACACTGAAGCTTTCTTT. It codes for CASSLGDRTNTEAFF. V is TRBV12-3 or TRBV12-4 and J is TRBJ1-1, with TRBD1 matching over 8 bases. The ends lost 1 base at V and 1 base at J; junction bases unmatched: 2. This CDR3 is 15 amino acids long.

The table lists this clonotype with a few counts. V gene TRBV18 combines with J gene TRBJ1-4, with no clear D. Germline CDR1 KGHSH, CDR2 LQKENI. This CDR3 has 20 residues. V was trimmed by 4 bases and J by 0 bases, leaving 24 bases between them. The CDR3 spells CASSQNTLSLLEPTNEKLFF. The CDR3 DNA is TGTGCCAGCTCACAAAACACCTTATCGCTTCTCGAACCAACTAATGAAAAACTGTTTTTT.

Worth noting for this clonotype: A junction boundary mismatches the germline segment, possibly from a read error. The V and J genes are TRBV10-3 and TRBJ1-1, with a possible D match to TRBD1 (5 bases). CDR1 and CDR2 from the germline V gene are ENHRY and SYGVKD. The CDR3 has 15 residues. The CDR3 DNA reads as TGTGCCATCGGTGAGTCTGGACAAGGTTACCCTGAAGCTTTCTTT. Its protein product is CAIGESGQGYPEAFF.

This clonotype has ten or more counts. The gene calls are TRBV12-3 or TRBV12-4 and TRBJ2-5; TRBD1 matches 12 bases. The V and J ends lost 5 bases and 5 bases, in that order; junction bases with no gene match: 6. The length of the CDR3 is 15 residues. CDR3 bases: TGTGCCAGCAGTCTCGGGACAGGGGGCTACGAGACCCAGTACTTC. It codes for CASSLGTGGYETQYF.

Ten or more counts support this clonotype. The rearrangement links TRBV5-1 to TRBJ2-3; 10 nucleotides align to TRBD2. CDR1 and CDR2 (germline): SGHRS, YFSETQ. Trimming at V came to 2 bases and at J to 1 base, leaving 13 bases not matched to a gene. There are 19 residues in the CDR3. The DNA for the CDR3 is TGCGCCAGCAGCTTATTCCCGTTGAGGACTAGCGGTCGCACAGATACGCAGTATTTT. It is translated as CASSLFPLRTSGRTDTQYF.

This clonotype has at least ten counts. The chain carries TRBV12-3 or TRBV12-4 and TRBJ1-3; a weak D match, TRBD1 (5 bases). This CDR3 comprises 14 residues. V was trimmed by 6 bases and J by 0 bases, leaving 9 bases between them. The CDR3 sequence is CASRSGISGNTIYF. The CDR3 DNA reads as TGTGCCAGCAGGTCAGGGATCTCTGGAAACACCATATATTTT.

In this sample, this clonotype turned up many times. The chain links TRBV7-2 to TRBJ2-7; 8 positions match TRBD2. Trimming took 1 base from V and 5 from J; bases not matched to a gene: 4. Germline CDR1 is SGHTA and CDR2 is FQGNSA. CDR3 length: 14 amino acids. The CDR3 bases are TGTGCCAGCAGCTTAGTCGGGGGGGGGAACGAGCAGTACTTC. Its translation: CASSLVGGGNEQYF. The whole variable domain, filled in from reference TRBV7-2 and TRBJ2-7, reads GAGVSQSPSNKVTEKGKDVELRCDPISGHTALYWYRQSLGQGLEFLIYFQGNSAPDKSGLPSDRFSAERTGGSVSTLTIQRTQQEDSAVYLCASSLVGGGNEQYFGPGTRLTVT.

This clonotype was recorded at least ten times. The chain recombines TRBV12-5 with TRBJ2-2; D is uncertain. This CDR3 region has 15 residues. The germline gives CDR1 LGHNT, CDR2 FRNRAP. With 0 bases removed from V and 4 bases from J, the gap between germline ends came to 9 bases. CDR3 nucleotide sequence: TGTGCTAGTGGTTTGGTCTCAATTGCCACCGGGGAGCTGTTTTTT. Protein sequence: CASGLVSIATGELFF.

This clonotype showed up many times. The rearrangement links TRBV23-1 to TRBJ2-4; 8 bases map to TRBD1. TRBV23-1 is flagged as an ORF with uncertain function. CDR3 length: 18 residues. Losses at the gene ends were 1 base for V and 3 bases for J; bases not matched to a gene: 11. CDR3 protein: CASSQWTGSIMGKNIQYF. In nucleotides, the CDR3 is TGCGCCAGCAGTCAATGGACAGGGTCTATTATGGGCAAAAACATTCAGTACTTC.

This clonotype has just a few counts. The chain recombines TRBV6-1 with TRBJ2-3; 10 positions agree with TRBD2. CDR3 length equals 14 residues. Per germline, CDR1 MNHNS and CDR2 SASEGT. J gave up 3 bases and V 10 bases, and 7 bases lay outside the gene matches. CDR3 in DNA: TGTGCCATCAAGGGGACTAGCGAAACAGATACGCAGTATTTT. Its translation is CAIKGTSETDTQYF.

For the CDR3, the DNA is TGTGCCAGCAGTTTACTGGGCGGGGGGGCCGGCGGGGAGCTGTTTTTT. This sequence encodes CASSLLGGGAGGELFF. This chain links TRBV12-3 or TRBV12-4 with TRBJ2-2; TRBD2 agrees at 9 bases. The junction had 8 bases not matched to a gene; V was cut back by 2 bases and J by 7 bases. The CDR3 extends over 16 amino acids.

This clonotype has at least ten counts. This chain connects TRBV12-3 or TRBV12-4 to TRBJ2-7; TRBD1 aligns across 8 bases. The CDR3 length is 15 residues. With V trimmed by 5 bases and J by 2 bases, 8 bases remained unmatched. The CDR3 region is CASSHRDRNTYEQYF. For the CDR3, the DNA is TGTGCCAGCAGTCACAGGGACAGGAATACCTACGAGCAGTACTTC.

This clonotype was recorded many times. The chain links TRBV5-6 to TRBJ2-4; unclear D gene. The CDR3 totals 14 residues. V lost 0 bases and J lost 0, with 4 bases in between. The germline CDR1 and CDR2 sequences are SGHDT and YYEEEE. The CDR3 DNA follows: TGTGCCAGCAGCTTGGTTCTAGCCAAAAACATTCAGTACTTC. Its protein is CASSLVLAKNIQYF.

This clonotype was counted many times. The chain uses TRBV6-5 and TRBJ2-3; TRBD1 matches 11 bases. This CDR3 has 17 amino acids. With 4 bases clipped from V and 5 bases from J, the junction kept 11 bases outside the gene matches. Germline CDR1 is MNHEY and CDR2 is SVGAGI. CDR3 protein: CASSSLRDRGILDTQYF. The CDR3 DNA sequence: TGTGCCAGCAGTTCACTCCGGGACAGGGGGATTTTAGATACGCAGTATTTT.

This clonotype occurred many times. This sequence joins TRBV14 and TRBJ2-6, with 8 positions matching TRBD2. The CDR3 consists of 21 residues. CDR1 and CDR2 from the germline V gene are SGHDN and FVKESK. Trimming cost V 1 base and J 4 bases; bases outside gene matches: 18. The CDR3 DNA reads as TGTGCCAGCAGCCAAGGTTACCCTGAGCGGGGGCGTCTGGCCGGGGCCAACGTCCTGACTTTC. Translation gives CASSQGYPERGRLAGANVLTF.

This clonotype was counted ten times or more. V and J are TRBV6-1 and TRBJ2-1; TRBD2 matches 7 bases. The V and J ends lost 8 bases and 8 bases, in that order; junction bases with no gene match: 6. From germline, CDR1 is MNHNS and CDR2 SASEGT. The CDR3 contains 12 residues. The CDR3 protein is CASAPGLYEQFF. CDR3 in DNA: TGTGCCAGCGCTCCGGGACTATATGAGCAGTTCTTC.